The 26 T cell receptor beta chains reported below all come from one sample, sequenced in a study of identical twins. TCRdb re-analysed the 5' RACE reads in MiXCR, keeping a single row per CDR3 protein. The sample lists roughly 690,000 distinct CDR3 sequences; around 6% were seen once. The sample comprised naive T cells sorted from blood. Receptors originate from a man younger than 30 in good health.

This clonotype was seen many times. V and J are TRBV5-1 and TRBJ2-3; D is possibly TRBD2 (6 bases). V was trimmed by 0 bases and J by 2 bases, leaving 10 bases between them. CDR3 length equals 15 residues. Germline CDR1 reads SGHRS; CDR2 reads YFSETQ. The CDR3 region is CASSLVAGSTDTQYF. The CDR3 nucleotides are TGCGCCAGCAGCTTGGTGGCGGGATCCACAGATACGCAGTATTTT.

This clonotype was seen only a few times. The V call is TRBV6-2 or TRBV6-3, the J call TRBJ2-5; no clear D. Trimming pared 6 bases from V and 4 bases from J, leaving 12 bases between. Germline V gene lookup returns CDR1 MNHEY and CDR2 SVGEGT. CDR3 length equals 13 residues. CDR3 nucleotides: TGTGCCAGCAGGCCCGGGCCGGCAGAGACCCAGTACTTC. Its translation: CASRPGPAETQYF.

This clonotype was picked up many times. Written as DNA, the CDR3 is TGCAGTGCTCCCCAAGTAGGGACAGTCAACACTGAAGCTTTCTTT. This sequence encodes CSAPQVGTVNTEAFF. The rearrangement uses TRBV20-1 and TRBJ1-1; 7 bases are shared with TRBD1. This CDR3 is 15 amino acids long. Germline V gene data show CDR1 as DFQATT and CDR2 as SNEGSKA (reference sequence). The V segment lost 5 bases and the J segment 2 bases; nucleotides outside the gene matches: 11.

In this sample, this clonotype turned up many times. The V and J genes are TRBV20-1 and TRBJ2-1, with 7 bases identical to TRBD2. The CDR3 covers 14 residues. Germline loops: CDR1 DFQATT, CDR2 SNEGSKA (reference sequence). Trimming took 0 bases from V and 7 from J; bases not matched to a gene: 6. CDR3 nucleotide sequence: TGCAGTGCTAGAGACCCGTATAGCGGGAATGAGCAGTTCTTC. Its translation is CSARDPYSGNEQFF.

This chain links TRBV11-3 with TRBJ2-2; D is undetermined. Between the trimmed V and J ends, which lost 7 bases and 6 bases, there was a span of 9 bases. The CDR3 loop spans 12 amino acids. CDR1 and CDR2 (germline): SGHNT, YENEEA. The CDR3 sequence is CASNGWSGELFF. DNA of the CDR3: TGTGCCAGCAACGGGTGGTCCGGGGAGCTGTTTTTT.

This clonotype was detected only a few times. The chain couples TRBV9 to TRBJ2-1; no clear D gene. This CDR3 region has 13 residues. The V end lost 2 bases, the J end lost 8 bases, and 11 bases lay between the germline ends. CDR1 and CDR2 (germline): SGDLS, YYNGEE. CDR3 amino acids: CASSVAHSDEQFF. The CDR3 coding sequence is TGTGCCAGCAGCGTCGCGCATTCGGATGAGCAGTTCTTC.

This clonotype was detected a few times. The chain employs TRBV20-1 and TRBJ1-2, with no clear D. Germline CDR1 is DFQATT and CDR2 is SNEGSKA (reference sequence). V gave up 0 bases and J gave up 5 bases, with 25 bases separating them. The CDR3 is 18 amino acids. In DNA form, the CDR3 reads TGCAGTGCTAGAGATTCCGGGTTCCGAGGTACTACCTCTTATGGCTACACCTTC. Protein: CSARDSGFRGTTSYGYTF.

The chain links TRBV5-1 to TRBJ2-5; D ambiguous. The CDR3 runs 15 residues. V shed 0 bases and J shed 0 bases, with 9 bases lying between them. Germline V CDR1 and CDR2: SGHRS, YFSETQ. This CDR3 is CASSLERPDQETQYF. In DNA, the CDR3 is TGCGCCAGCAGCTTGGAGCGCCCGGACCAAGAGACCCAGTACTTC.

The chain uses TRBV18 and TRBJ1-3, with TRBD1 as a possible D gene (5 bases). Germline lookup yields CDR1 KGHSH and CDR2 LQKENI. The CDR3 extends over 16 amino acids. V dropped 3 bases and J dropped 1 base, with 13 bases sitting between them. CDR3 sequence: CASSPGVSVSGNTIYF. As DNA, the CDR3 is TGTGCCAGCTCACCGGGGGTGTCGGTATCTGGAAACACCATATATTTT.

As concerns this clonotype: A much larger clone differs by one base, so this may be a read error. The CDR3 here is CASRHRQDPNYGYTF. The CDR3 nucleotides read TGCGCCAGCAGACATCGACAGGACCCTAACTATGGCTACACCTTC. The chain links TRBV5-1 to TRBJ1-2, with D maybe TRBD1 (6 bases). CDR3 length equals 15 residues. CDR1 and CDR2 from the germline V gene are SGHRS and YFSETQ. With 5 bases removed from V and 0 bases from J, the gap between germline ends came to 14 bases.

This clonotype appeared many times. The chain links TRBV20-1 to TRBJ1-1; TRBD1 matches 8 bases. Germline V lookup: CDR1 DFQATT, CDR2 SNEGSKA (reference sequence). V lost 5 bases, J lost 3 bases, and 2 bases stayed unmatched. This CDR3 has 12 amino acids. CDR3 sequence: CSAGQGYTEAFF. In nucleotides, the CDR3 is TGCAGTGCTGGACAGGGTTACACTGAAGCTTTCTTT.

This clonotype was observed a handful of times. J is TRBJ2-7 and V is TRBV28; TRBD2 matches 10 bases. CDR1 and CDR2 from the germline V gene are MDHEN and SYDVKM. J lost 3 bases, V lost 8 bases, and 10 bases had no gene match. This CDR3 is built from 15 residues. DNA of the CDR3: TGTGCCAGCCGGGGGGCTAGCGGGGGAAACTACGAGCAGTACTTC. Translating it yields CASRGASGGNYEQYF.

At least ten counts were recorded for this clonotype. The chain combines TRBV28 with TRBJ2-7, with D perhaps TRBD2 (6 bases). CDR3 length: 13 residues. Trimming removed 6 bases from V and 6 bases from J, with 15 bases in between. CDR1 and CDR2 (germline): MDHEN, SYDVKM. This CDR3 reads CASSTSLGTEQYV. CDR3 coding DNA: TGTGCCAGCAGCACTAGCCTCGGAACCGAGCAGTACGTC.

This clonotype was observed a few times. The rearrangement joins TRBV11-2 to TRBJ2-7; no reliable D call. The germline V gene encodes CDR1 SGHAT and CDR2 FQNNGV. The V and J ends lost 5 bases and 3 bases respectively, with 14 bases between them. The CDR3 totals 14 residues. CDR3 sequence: CASSQDLSLYEQYF. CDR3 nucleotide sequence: TGTGCCAGCAGCCAAGACTTGTCCCTCTACGAGCAGTACTTC.

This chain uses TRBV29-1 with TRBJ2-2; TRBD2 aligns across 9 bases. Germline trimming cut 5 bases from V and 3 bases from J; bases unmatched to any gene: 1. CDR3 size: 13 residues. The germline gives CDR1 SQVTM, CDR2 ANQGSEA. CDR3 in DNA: TGCAGCGTTCGGACTAGCGACACCGGGGAGCTGTTTTTT. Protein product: CSVRTSDTGELFF.

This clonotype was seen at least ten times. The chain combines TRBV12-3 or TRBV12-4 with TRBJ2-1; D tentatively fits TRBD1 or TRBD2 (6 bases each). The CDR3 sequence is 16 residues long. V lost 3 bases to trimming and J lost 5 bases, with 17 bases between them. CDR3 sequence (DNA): TGTGCCAGCAGTTTGACCGCACAGGGAGGCCACAATGAGCAGTTCTTC. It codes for CASSLTAQGGHNEQFF.

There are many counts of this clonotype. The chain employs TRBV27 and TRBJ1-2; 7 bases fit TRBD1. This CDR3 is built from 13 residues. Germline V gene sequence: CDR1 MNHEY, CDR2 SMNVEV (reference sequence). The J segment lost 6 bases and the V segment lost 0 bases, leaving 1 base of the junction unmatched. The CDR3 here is CASSLSGGNGYTF. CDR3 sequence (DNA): TGTGCCAGCAGTTTATCAGGGGGCAATGGCTACACCTTC.

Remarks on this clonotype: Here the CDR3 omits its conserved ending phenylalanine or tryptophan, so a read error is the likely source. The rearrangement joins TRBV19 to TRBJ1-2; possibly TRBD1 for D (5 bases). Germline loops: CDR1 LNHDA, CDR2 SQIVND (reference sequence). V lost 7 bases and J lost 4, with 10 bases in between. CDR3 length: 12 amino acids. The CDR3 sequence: CASTQGSYGYTC. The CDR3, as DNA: TGTGCCAGTACCCAGGGATCCTATGGCTACACCTGC.

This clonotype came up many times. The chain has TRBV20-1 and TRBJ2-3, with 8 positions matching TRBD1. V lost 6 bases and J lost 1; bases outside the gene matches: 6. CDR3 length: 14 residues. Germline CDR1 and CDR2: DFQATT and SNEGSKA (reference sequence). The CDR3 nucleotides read TGCAGTGCAACCCGGGGACAGGGCACAGATACGCAGTATTTT. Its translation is CSATRGQGTDTQYF.

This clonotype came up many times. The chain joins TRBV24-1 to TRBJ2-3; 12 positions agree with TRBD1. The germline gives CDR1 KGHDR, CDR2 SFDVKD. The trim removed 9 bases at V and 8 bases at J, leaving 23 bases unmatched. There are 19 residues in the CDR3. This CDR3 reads CATRVRGLLGQGASRTQYF. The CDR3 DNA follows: TGTGCCACCCGCGTAAGGGGCCTTCTGGGACAGGGGGCGTCTCGTACGCAGTATTTT.

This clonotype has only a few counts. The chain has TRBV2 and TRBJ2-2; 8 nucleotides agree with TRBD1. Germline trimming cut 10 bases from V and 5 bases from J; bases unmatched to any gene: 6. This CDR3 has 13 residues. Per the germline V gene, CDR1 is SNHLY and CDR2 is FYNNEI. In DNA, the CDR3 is TGTGCCACCACAGGGGGACGGACCGGGGAGCTGTTTTTT. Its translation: CATTGGRTGELFF.

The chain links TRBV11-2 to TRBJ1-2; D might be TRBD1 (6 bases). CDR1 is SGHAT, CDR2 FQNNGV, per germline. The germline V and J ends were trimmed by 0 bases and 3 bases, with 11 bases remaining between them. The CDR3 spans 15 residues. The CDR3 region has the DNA TGTGCCAGCAGCTTAGACGGACAGAGGGACTATGGCTACACCTTC. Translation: CASSLDGQRDYGYTF.

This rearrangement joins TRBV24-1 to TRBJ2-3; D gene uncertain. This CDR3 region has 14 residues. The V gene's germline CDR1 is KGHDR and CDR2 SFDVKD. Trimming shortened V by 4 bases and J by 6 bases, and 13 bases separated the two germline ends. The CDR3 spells CATSDPRSGDTQYF. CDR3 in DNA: TGTGCCACCAGTGACCCCCGATCCGGGGATACGCAGTATTTT.

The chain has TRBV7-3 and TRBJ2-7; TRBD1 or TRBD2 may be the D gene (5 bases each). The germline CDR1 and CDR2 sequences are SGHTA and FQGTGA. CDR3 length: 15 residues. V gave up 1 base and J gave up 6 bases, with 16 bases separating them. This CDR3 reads CASSLRGSGPFEQYF. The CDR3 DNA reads TGTGCCAGCAGCTTAAGGGGGAGCGGTCCCTTCGAGCAGTACTTC.

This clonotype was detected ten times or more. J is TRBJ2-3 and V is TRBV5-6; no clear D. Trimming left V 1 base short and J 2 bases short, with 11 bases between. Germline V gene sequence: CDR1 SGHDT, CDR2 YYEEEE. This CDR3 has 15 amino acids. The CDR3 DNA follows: TGTGCCAGCAGCTTGTTTCGACCGCTCACAGATACGCAGTATTTT. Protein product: CASSLFRPLTDTQYF.

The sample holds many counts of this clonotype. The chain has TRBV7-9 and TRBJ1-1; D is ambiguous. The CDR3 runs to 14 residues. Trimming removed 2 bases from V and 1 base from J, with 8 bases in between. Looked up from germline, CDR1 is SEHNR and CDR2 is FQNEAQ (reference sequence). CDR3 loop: CASSLPPGNTEAFF. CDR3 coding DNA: TGTGCCAGCAGCTTACCGCCAGGGAACACTGAAGCTTTCTTT.